This T cell receptor beta chain is from a study of patients and donors after allogeneic stem cell transplantation. TCRdb ran MiXCR on the RT-PCR reads and lists one entry per CDR3 protein. Here the sample spans 98,000 or so distinct CDR3 sequences, around 33% being singletons. This clonotype has only one observation. The junction shows a germline mismatch at one end, possibly a read error. The length of the CDR3 is 13 residues. Germline CDR1 DFQATT, CDR2 SNEGSKA (reference sequence). The sequenced material came from blood, either unsorted or a sorted T cell fraction (not recorded which). V is TRBV20-1 and J is TRBJ2-3; TRBD2 might be the D (5 bases). The sequence came from a human donor who was either an allogeneic HSCT recipient or a stem cell or donor lymphocyte infusion donor (not recorded which). It is not recorded whose cells these are; they may come from a transplant donor. DNA for the CDR3: TGCAGTGCCAGAGCGGAGTTCACAGATACGCAGTATTTT. This codes for CSARAEFTDTQYF.